This is a list of T cell receptor beta chains from one sample in a study of T cells in Graves' hyperthyroidism and ophthalmopathy. TCRdb called the multiplex PCR reads again in MiXCR, with one record for every CDR3 protein. The sample consists of more than 450,000 distinct CDR3 sequences, about 20% of them appearing once. What was sequenced was blood. The origin of the receptors is a man between 40 and 49 years old with Graves' ophthalmopathy. The CDR3 runs from the conserved cysteine through the conserved F or W. D genes are given only for firm matches. The listing skips clone size in some rows; elsewhere it reads once, few, many or a size class.

abundance: many
d_gene: TRBD1
v_gene: TRBV28
j_gene: TRBJ2-3
CDR3aa: CASSPGDRTSTDTQYF
CDR3nt: TGTGCCAGCAGTCCAGGGGACAGGACCAGCACAGATACGCAGTATTTT

abundance: few
d_gene: -
v_gene: TRBV7-8
j_gene: TRBJ1-4
CDR3aa: CASSFGARRGVVGEKLFF
CDR3nt: TGTGCCAGCAGCTTTGGGGCGAGAAGGGGAGTGGTTGGTGAAAAACTGTTTTTT

abundance: -
d_gene: -
v_gene: TRBV4-1
j_gene: TRBJ1-1
CDR3aa: CASKRPGNTEAFF
CDR3nt: TGCGCCAGCAAGCGTCCGGGGAACACTGAAGCTTTCTTT

abundance: -
d_gene: TRBD1
v_gene: TRBV6-5
j_gene: TRBJ1-1
CDR3aa: CASSSDRAKWVNTEAFF
CDR3nt: TGTGCCAGCAGTTCGGACAGGGCGAAGTGGGTGAACACTGAAGCTTTCTTT

abundance: many
d_gene: -
v_gene: TRBV9
j_gene: TRBJ1-2
CDR3aa: CASSSPSQGEGYGYTF
CDR3nt: TGTGCCAGCAGCTCTCCCTCACAGGGAGAGGGCTATGGCTACACCTTC

abundance: -
d_gene: TRBD2
v_gene: TRBV30
j_gene: TRBJ2-7
CDR3aa: CAWSSTETSGVEQYF
CDR3nt: TGTGCCTGGAGTTCTACTGAGACTAGCGGGGTCGAGCAGTACTTC

abundance: -
d_gene: TRBD2
v_gene: TRBV6-2/TRBV6-3
j_gene: TRBJ2-7
CDR3aa: CASSSTITQRGGYEQYF
CDR3nt: TGTGCCAGCAGTTCTACTATAACCCAGCGGGGCGGCTACGAGCAGTACTTC

abundance: -
d_gene: TRBD2
v_gene: TRBV18
j_gene: TRBJ2-1
CDR3aa: CASSPILAGAGNEQFF
CDR3nt: TGTGCCAGCTCACCCATACTAGCGGGAGCAGGGAATGAGCAGTTCTTC

abundance: -
d_gene: -
v_gene: TRBV20-1
j_gene: TRBJ1-4
CDR3aa: CSARGNPVTTNEKLFF
CDR3nt: TGCAGTGCTAGGGGCAATCCGGTGACAACTAATGAAAAACTGTTTTTT

abundance: -
d_gene: TRBD2
v_gene: TRBV20-1
j_gene: TRBJ2-7
CDR3aa: CSATTVGRAIGEQYF
CDR3nt: TGCAGTGCTACAACTGTGGGGAGGGCAATCGGCGAGCAGTACTTC

abundance: few
d_gene: TRBD1
v_gene: TRBV5-5
j_gene: TRBJ1-6
CDR3aa: CASSGYRGDNSPLHF
CDR3nt: TGTGCCAGCAGCGGCTACAGGGGAGATAATTCACCCCTCCACTTT

abundance: -
d_gene: -
v_gene: TRBV7-9
j_gene: TRBJ2-7
CDR3aa: CASSPEPRYEQYF
CDR3nt: TGTGCCAGCAGCCCAGAGCCCCGGTACGAGCAGTACTTC

abundance: -
d_gene: -
v_gene: TRBV20-1
j_gene: TRBJ1-1
CDR3aa: CSAAAGRTEAFF
CDR3nt: TGCAGTGCAGCAGCAGGGAGAACTGAAGCTTTCTTT

abundance: few
d_gene: -
v_gene: TRBV14
j_gene: TRBJ2-2
CDR3aa: CASSLLSGPMGTGELFF
CDR3nt: TGTGCCAGCAGCCTACTCTCCGGCCCTATGGGGACCGGGGAGCTGTTTTTT

abundance: many
d_gene: -
v_gene: TRBV6-2/TRBV6-3
j_gene: TRBJ2-3
CDR3aa: CASSYRGETSTDTQYF
CDR3nt: TGTGCCAGCAGTTATCGCGGGGAGACTAGCACAGATACGCAGTATTTT

abundance: -
d_gene: -
v_gene: TRBV5-1
j_gene: TRBJ2-1
CDR3aa: CASSIVTPTRYNEQFF
CDR3nt: TGCGCCAGCAGCATTGTTACCCCCACCCGCTACAATGAGCAGTTCTTC

abundance: few
d_gene: -
v_gene: TRBV7-9
j_gene: TRBJ1-2
CDR3aa: CASSLVPNGGYGYTF
CDR3nt: TGTGCCAGCAGCTTGGTCCCGAACGGGGGCTATGGCTACACCTTC

abundance: few
d_gene: TRBD1
v_gene: TRBV14
j_gene: TRBJ1-2
CDR3aa: CASSGRQGARGYGYTF
CDR3nt: TGTGCCAGCAGCGGAAGACAGGGGGCACGAGGCTATGGCTACACCTTC

abundance: many
d_gene: TRBD2
v_gene: TRBV18
j_gene: TRBJ2-5
CDR3aa: CASSPLGLAAAQYF
CDR3nt: TGTGCCAGCTCACCACTGGGACTAGCGGCGGCCCAGTACTTC

abundance: few
d_gene: -
v_gene: TRBV20-1
j_gene: TRBJ1-2
CDR3aa: CSARDRGGGYTF
CDR3nt: TGCAGTGCTAGAGATCGGGGTGGGGGATACACCTTC

abundance: -
d_gene: -
v_gene: TRBV9
j_gene: TRBJ1-1
CDR3aa: CASSVMGGHTEAFF
CDR3nt: TGTGCCAGCAGCGTAATGGGAGGGCACACTGAAGCTTTCTTT

abundance: few
d_gene: TRBD1
v_gene: TRBV5-8
j_gene: TRBJ2-3
CDR3aa: CASSLEPGGVDTQYF
CDR3nt: TGTGCCAGCAGCTTGGAGCCAGGGGGAGTAGATACGCAGTATTTT

abundance: many
d_gene: -
v_gene: TRBV6-2/TRBV6-3
j_gene: TRBJ2-3
CDR3aa: CASSYSHSGGPDTQYF
CDR3nt: TGTGCCAGCAGTTACTCGCACAGCGGCGGGCCGGATACGCAGTATTTT

abundance: -
d_gene: TRBD1
v_gene: TRBV9
j_gene: TRBJ2-7
CDR3aa: CASSAGQGWAYEQYF
CDR3nt: TGTGCCAGCAGCGCCGGACAGGGATGGGCATACGAGCAGTACTTC

abundance: few
d_gene: -
v_gene: TRBV6-5
j_gene: TRBJ2-1
CDR3aa: CASSSPPRREQFF
CDR3nt: TGTGCCAGCAGTTCCCCCCCAAGGAGGGAGCAGTTCTTC

abundance: once
d_gene: -
v_gene: TRBV19
j_gene: TRBJ1-4
CDR3aa: CASSGRKGTNEKLFF
CDR3nt: TGTGCCAGTAGCGGCCGGAAGGGCACTAATGAAAAACTGTTTTTT

abundance: -
d_gene: TRBD1
v_gene: TRBV9
j_gene: TRBJ2-1
CDR3aa: CASSVANRGEQFF
CDR3nt: TGTGCCAGCAGCGTAGCTAACAGGGGTGAGCAGTTCTTC

abundance: -
d_gene: -
v_gene: TRBV7-2
j_gene: TRBJ2-2
CDR3aa: CASSPGTSLLVTGELFF
CDR3nt: TGTGCCAGCAGCCCCGGGACGAGCCTTCTCGTCACCGGGGAGCTGTTTTTT

abundance: many
d_gene: TRBD2
v_gene: TRBV27
j_gene: TRBJ2-1
CDR3aa: CASSNRLAVQFF
CDR3nt: TGTGCCAGCAGTAATCGACTAGCTGTGCAGTTCTTC

abundance: few
d_gene: TRBD2
v_gene: TRBV20-1
j_gene: TRBJ2-1
CDR3aa: CSAPLPGLAVMSEQFF
CDR3nt: TGCAGTGCTCCCCTTCCGGGACTAGCGGTGATGAGTGAGCAGTTCTTC

abundance: many
d_gene: -
v_gene: TRBV6-5
j_gene: TRBJ1-5
CDR3aa: CASRHSTTVSNQPQHF
CDR3nt: TGTGCCAGCAGACACTCGACGACAGTTAGCAATCAGCCCCAGCATTTT

abundance: many
d_gene: -
v_gene: TRBV3-1
j_gene: TRBJ1-1
CDR3aa: CASSPTGRPNTEAFF
CDR3nt: TGTGCCAGCAGCCCTACGGGACGGCCAAACACTGAAGCTTTCTTT

abundance: -
d_gene: -
v_gene: TRBV7-3
j_gene: TRBJ2-1
CDR3aa: CASSVIGTWDNEQFF
CDR3nt: TGTGCCAGCAGCGTCATTGGGACCTGGGACAATGAGCAGTTCTTC

abundance: many
d_gene: -
v_gene: TRBV2
j_gene: TRBJ2-4
CDR3aa: CASSPTPPDRAGDIQYF
CDR3nt: TGTGCCAGCAGTCCAACCCCCCCGGACAGGGCGGGAGACATTCAGTACTTC

abundance: -
d_gene: -
v_gene: TRBV14
j_gene: TRBJ2-2
CDR3aa: CASKPGNTGELFF
CDR3nt: TGTGCCAGCAAACCCGGAAACACCGGGGAGCTGTTTTTT

abundance: many
d_gene: -
v_gene: TRBV30
j_gene: TRBJ2-5
CDR3aa: CAWMTPYQETQYF
CDR3nt: TGTGCCTGGATGACCCCTTACCAAGAGACCCAGTACTTC

abundance: -
d_gene: -
v_gene: TRBV3-1
j_gene: TRBJ1-6
CDR3aa: CASSPILVSPLHF
CDR3nt: TGTGCCAGCAGCCCTATACTTGTTTCACCCCTCCACTTT

abundance: -
d_gene: -
v_gene: TRBV6-1
j_gene: TRBJ2-2
CDR3aa: CASSGAQIGTGELFF
CDR3nt: TGTGCCAGCAGTGGGGCTCAAATCGGAACCGGGGAGCTGTTTTTT

abundance: few
d_gene: -
v_gene: TRBV2
j_gene: TRBJ2-1
CDR3aa: CASRLEGEQFF
CDR3nt: TGTGCCAGCAGGCTTGAGGGCGAGCAGTTCTTC

abundance: many
d_gene: -
v_gene: TRBV12-3/TRBV12-4
j_gene: TRBJ1-1
CDR3aa: CASSLGRAPNTEAFF
CDR3nt: TGTGCCAGCAGTTTAGGCAGGGCCCCGAACACTGAAGCTTTCTTT

abundance: many
d_gene: -
v_gene: TRBV7-2
j_gene: TRBJ2-7
CDR3aa: CASSPDTASGLEQYF
CDR3nt: TGTGCCAGCAGCCCAGACACAGCCAGCGGCCTCGAGCAGTACTTC

abundance: -
d_gene: -
v_gene: TRBV15
j_gene: TRBJ1-1
CDR3aa: CATSRGQGPMNTEAFF
CDR3nt: TGTGCCACCAGCAGAGGTCAGGGCCCCATGAACACTGAAGCTTTCTTT

abundance: -
d_gene: TRBD2
v_gene: TRBV6-2/TRBV6-3
j_gene: TRBJ2-2
CDR3aa: CASRLAVSTGELFF
CDR3nt: TGTGCCAGCAGACTAGCGGTTTCCACCGGGGAGCTGTTTTTT

abundance: many
d_gene: -
v_gene: TRBV20-1
j_gene: TRBJ2-7
CDR3aa: CSARVGFAYEQYF
CDR3nt: TGCAGTGCTAGAGTCGGCTTTGCCTACGAGCAGTACTTC

abundance: few
d_gene: -
v_gene: TRBV9
j_gene: TRBJ2-7
CDR3aa: CASSVGPLSHYEQYF
CDR3nt: TGTGCCAGCAGCGTAGGACCCCTTTCCCACTACGAGCAGTACTTC

abundance: -
d_gene: -
v_gene: TRBV14
j_gene: TRBJ2-7
CDR3aa: CASSQGSPVLSYEQYF
CDR3nt: TGTGCCAGCAGCCAAGGATCCCCCGTTCTCTCCTACGAGCAGTACTTC

abundance: many
d_gene: -
v_gene: TRBV28
j_gene: TRBJ2-7
CDR3aa: CASSFGRTYEQYF
CDR3nt: TGTGCCAGCAGTTTCGGGCGGACCTACGAGCAGTACTTC

abundance: -
d_gene: TRBD1
v_gene: TRBV7-8
j_gene: TRBJ1-5
CDR3aa: CASSFIRGDRGRNQPQHF
CDR3nt: TGTGCCAGCAGCTTCATCCGGGGAGACAGGGGCCGAAATCAGCCCCAGCATTTT

abundance: -
d_gene: -
v_gene: TRBV6-1
j_gene: TRBJ1-5
CDR3aa: CASRRGRSNQPQHF
CDR3nt: TGTGCCAGCAGGCGGGGACGTAGCAATCAGCCCCAGCATTTT

abundance: -
d_gene: TRBD1
v_gene: TRBV6-2/TRBV6-3
j_gene: TRBJ1-4
CDR3aa: CASSPRTGSNEKLFF
CDR3nt: TGTGCCAGCAGTCCCCGGACAGGATCTAATGAAAAACTGTTTTTT